This note documents a single TCR beta chain sequence. The data were taken from a study of preoperative IRX-2 immunotherapy in early breast cancer. Profiling relied on immunoSEQ multiplex PCR, and the TCRdb table lists in-frame clones only, not all of them. This table has more than 10,000 clones, approximately 91% appearing once. The ends were cut back, 4 bases at V and 2 bases at J, with 11 bases in the middle. This CDR3 is built from 14 residues. Germline V gene data show CDR1 as GTSNPN and CDR2 as SVGIG (reference sequence). Specified treatment: preoperative locoregional IRX-2 cytokine immunotherapy. Patients received preoperative, locoregional IRX-2 cytokine immunotherapy in a phase Ib study.

The clonotype originates from a human donor with breast cancer. The chain couples TRBV30 to TRBJ2-2, with D possibly matching TRBD2 (6 bases). Sampling was done from a patient treated with IRX-2 immunotherapy. The CDR3 DNA follows: TGTGCCTGGATTCGGGGGTCCAACACCGGGGAGCTGTTTTTT. Translating gives CAWIRGSNTGELFF.